The 12 T cell receptor beta chains listed next were all sequenced from one sample in a study of blood T cell repertoires in COVID-19. TCRdb's copy holds only in-frame clones and misses some; the assay was immunoSEQ multiplex PCR. Here the sample spans 310,000 or so clones, around 90% being singletons. Material: peripheral blood. These receptors all come from a man aged 25 to 40 with COVID-19, enrolled during active disease.

The chain employs TRBV9 and TRBJ2-1; no firm D call. V was trimmed by 3 bases and J by 9 bases, leaving 10 bases between them. The germline V gene has CDR1 SGDLS and CDR2 YYNGEE. This CDR3 contains 12 residues. DNA for the CDR3: TGTGCCAGCAGCGCCACGATCAGTGAGCAGTTCTTC. This encodes CASSATISEQFF.

The rearrangement joins TRBV7-9 to TRBJ2-5; 9 nucleotides match TRBD1. Germline-derived CDR1 and CDR2 are SEHNR and FQNEAQ (reference sequence). The ends lost 8 bases at V and 5 bases at J; junction bases unmatched: 9. The length of the CDR3 is 14 residues. The CDR3: CASRPTTGGETQYF. CDR3 DNA sequence: TGTGCCAGCCGCCCAACCACAGGGGGCGAGACCCAGTACTTC.

The chain couples TRBV19 to TRBJ1-1; D may be TRBD1 (6 bases). CDR1 and CDR2 (germline): LNHDA, SQIVND (reference sequence). The germline V and J ends were trimmed by 7 bases and 4 bases, with 13 bases remaining between them. The CDR3 totals 13 residues. The CDR3 DNA follows: TGTGCCAGTATCCCAACACAGGGCACTGAAGCTTTCTTT. It yields the protein CASIPTQGTEAFF.

This clone was counted once. The chain carries TRBV18 and TRBJ2-7; 7 positions agree with TRBD1. V was clipped by 4 bases and J by 2 bases; unmatched bases: 8. Germline CDR1 reads KGHSH; CDR2 reads LQKENI. The CDR3 is made up of 15 amino acids. The CDR3 DNA reads TGTGCCAGCTCACGTGCCGGGACAGAGACCTACGAGCAGTACTTC. Translation gives CASSRAGTETYEQYF.

V gene TRBV7-2 combines with J gene TRBJ2-3, with D perhaps matching TRBD1 (5 bases). Germline-derived CDR1 and CDR2 are SGHTA and FQGNSA. CDR3 length: 15 amino acids. V gave up 4 bases and J gave up 7 bases, with 18 bases separating them. The CDR3 loop reads CASSSEMPRGNTQYF. CDR3 nucleotides: TGTGCCAGCAGCTCCGAGATGCCAAGGGGAAATACGCAGTATTTT. Full variable domain (missing parts from reference TRBV7-2 and TRBJ2-3): GAGVSQSPSNKVTEKGKDVELRCDPISGHTALYWYRQSLGQGLEFLIYFQGNSAPDKSGLPSDRFSAERTGGSVSTLTIQRTQQEDSAVYLCASSSEMPRGNTQYFGPGTRLTVL.

The chain employs TRBV28 and TRBJ2-4; maybe TRBD1 (6 bases). Germline CDR1 and CDR2: MDHEN and SYDVKM. The germline V and J ends were trimmed by 8 bases and 10 bases, with 18 bases remaining between them. The CDR3 has 13 amino acids. Here the CDR3 reads CASRQTGPQIQYF. CDR3 DNA sequence: TGTGCCAGCCGACAGACAGGTCCACAAATTCAGTACTTC.

The chain uses TRBV6-5 and TRBJ2-5; perhaps TRBD1 as D (6 bases). Near its end, the DNA agrees better with TRBJ2-7, so the J call may be wrong. The CDR3 runs to 15 residues. Germline CDR1 MNHEY, CDR2 SVGAGI. CDR3 coding DNA: TGTGCCAGCAGTTATGGGCAGGGGAGTTCCTACGAGCAGTACTTC. Protein product: CASSYGQGSSYEQYF.

This clone appeared once. V gene TRBV5-1 combines with J gene TRBJ1-1, with TRBD1 matching over 7 bases. The CDR3 has 16 residues. After removal of 4 bases from V and 0 bases from J, the junction contained 9 bases not matched to a gene. CDR1 and CDR2 from the germline V gene are SGHRS and YFSETQ. This CDR3 reads CASSLRDSLMNTEAFF. DNA of the CDR3: TGCGCCAGCAGCCTTAGGGACAGCTTAATGAACACTGAAGCTTTCTTT.

The CDR3 loop reads CASLQGSEAFF. Written as DNA, the CDR3 is TGTGCCAGTCTCCAGGGTTCTGAAGCTTTCTTT. The chain links TRBV3-1 (or the pseudogene TRBV3-2) to TRBJ1-1, with a possible D match to TRBD1 (5 bases). The CDR3 is 11 amino acids. CDR1 LGHDT and CDR2 YNNKEL come from the germline V gene (reference sequence). Between the trimmed V and J ends, which lost 9 bases and 6 bases, there was a span of 11 bases.

The gene calls are TRBV9 and TRBJ2-2; D may be TRBD2 (6 bases). The germline V and J ends were trimmed by 2 bases and 2 bases, with 10 bases remaining between them. This CDR3 has 15 residues. The germline gives CDR1 SGDLS, CDR2 YYNGEE. The CDR3 DNA is TGTGCCAGCAGCGTCCGGGAGCGTAACACCGGGGAGCTGTTTTTT. This encodes CASSVRERNTGELFF.

J is TRBJ2-7 and V is TRBV10-3; D is possibly TRBD1 (6 bases). The ends were cut back, 7 bases at V and 1 base at J, with 11 bases in the middle. The CDR3 consists of 13 residues. The germline V gene encodes CDR1 ENHRY and CDR2 SYGVKD. CDR3 sequence (DNA): TGTGCCATCACCGGGGACAAGTCCTACGAGCAGTACTTC. Translated, it gives CAITGDKSYEQYF.

The chain employs TRBV7-6 and TRBJ2-5, with D possibly TRBD1 on 5 matching bases. Trimming shortened V by 1 base and J by 2 bases, and 11 bases separated the two germline ends. The CDR3 sequence is 15 residues long. Germline assignment: CDR1 SGHVS and CDR2 FNYEAQ. The CDR3, as DNA: TGTGCCAGCAGCTTAGTACCAGGGCGGCAAGAGACCCAGTACTTC. This codes for CASSLVPGRQETQYF.